This TCR beta chain is from a study of shared clonotypes between healthy human individuals. Trimming removed 0 bases from V and 7 bases from J, with 13 bases in between. This CDR3 has 15 amino acids. CDR1 SGHTA and CDR2 FQGNSA come from the germline V gene. Generated by immunoSEQ multiplex PCR, the TCRdb table keeps only in-frame clones and is missing some. The sample records some 2,500,000 clones, 90% to 95% being singletons. Sequencing was performed on naive CD4+ T cells from PBMCs. As to subset: CD45RA+ positively selected. The V call is TRBV7-2, the J call TRBJ2-1; D remains unclear. The clonotype was recovered from a young man in good health. Some clones in this sample may be carry-over from other donors' samples. For the CDR3, the DNA is TGTGCCAGCAGCTTAGCCCTGATATTCGTGAATGAGCAGTTCTTC. Protein: CASSLALIFVNEQFF.